These 16 T cell receptor beta chains were sequenced from one sample in a study of T cell responses to AZD1222 COVID-19 vaccine. Sequencing used immunoSEQ multiplex PCR; TCRdb keeps in-frame clones, though not all of them. The table includes around 150,000 clones, 88% detected once. This material consisted of peripheral blood, taken on day 0 of AZD1222 vaccination. All receptors come from an adult in good health.

The count of this clone is one. As DNA, the CDR3 is TGTGCCTGGGCAGGGCAGGATGGCTACACCTTC. This codes for CAWAGQDGYTF. The chain combines TRBV30 with TRBJ1-2; a weak D match, TRBD1 (5 bases). The ends were cut back, 5 bases at V and 6 bases at J, with 10 bases in the middle. The CDR3 is made up of 11 amino acids. CDR1 is GTSNPN, CDR2 SVGIG, per germline (reference sequence).

The chain employs TRBV5-6 and TRBJ2-7, with a weak D call TRBD1 (6 bases). CDR1 SGHDT and CDR2 YYEEEE come from the germline V gene. V shed 2 bases and J shed 0 bases, with 12 bases lying between them. The CDR3 is 15 residues long. CDR3 coding DNA: TGTGCCAGCAGCTTACGTACGACAGGCTCCTACGAGCAGTACTTC. As protein: CASSLRTTGSYEQYF. Using reference TRBV5-6 and TRBJ2-7 for the parts outside the CDR3, the full variable domain is DAGVTQSPTHLIKTRGQQVTLRCSPKSGHDTVSWYQQALGQGPQFIFQYYEEEERQRGNFPDRFSGHQFPNYSSELNVNALLLGDSALYLCASSLRTTGSYEQYFGPGTRLTVT.

The CDR3 DNA follows: TGTGCCAGCAGCCAGTCGATTAGCAATCAGCCCCAGCATTTT. Residues: CASSQSISNQPQHF. The chain has TRBV16 and TRBJ1-5, with D unresolved. This CDR3 comprises 14 residues. Trimming pared 3 bases from V and 0 bases from J, leaving 6 bases between. Looked up from germline, CDR1 is KGHSY and CDR2 is FQNENV.

This clone was detected once. This chain joins TRBV27 and TRBJ1-5; TRBD1 is a possible D gene (6 bases). The CDR3 is 15 residues long. Trimming stripped 6 bases from V and 7 bases from J, with 19 bases between. Germline CDR1 reads MNHEY; CDR2 reads SMNVEV (reference sequence). DNA of the CDR3: TGTGCCAGCAGGATGGGCAGGGGCCAGGGGCAGCCCCAGCATTTT. Translation gives CASRMGRGQGQPQHF.

V and J are TRBV7-9 and TRBJ1-2, with TRBD1 identical over 8 bases. Germline V gene sequence: CDR1 SEHNR, CDR2 FQNEAQ (reference sequence). The V segment lost 5 bases and the J segment 4 bases; nucleotides outside the gene matches: 6. The length of the CDR3 is 14 residues. Written as DNA, the CDR3 is TGTGCCAGCAGCCGAGACAGGGGAGTCTATGGCTACACCTTC. Residues: CASSRDRGVYGYTF.

The rearrangement joins TRBV3-1 (or the pseudogene TRBV3-2) to TRBJ2-7; D is undetermined. There are 12 residues in the CDR3. V gave up 1 base and J gave up 9 bases, with 10 bases separating them. Per the germline V gene, CDR1 is LGHDT and CDR2 is YNNKEL (reference sequence). CDR3 sequence: CASSQVGKAQYF. As DNA, the CDR3 is TGTGCCAGCAGCCAAGTTGGGAAGGCGCAGTACTTC.

This clone showed up just a few times. CDR3 in DNA: TGTGCCAGCAGTTACCCGACAGATACGAACATGAAGGGAGCTTTCTTT. It encodes CASSYPTDTNMKGAFF. This sequence joins TRBV6-2 or TRBV6-3 and TRBJ1-1; perhaps TRBD1 as D (5 bases). This CDR3 contains 16 residues. V lost 2 bases, J lost 10 bases, and 23 bases lay in between. CDR1 is MNHEY, CDR2 SVGEGT, per germline.

This chain links TRBV30 with TRBJ1-5; no reliable D call. CDR3 length: 13 amino acids. Trimming pared 2 bases from V and 2 bases from J, leaving 7 bases between. Germline V gene sequence: CDR1 GTSNPN, CDR2 SVGIG (reference sequence). The CDR3 region has the DNA TGTGCCTGGAGTCTTGATGGCAATCAGCCCCAGCATTTT. It is translated as CAWSLDGNQPQHF.

The chain employs TRBV3-1 (or the pseudogene TRBV3-2) and TRBJ1-2; 10 bases map to TRBD1. CDR1 is LGHDT and CDR2 is YNNKEL in the germline V gene (reference sequence). V was clipped by 4 bases and J by 5 bases; unmatched bases: 7. CDR3 length equals 15 residues. The CDR3 protein is CASSPRQGAGYGYTF. The CDR3 DNA reads as TGTGCCAGCAGCCCCCGACAGGGGGCAGGGTATGGCTACACCTTC.

The chain carries TRBV25-1 and TRBJ2-5; the D gene could be TRBD1 or TRBD2 (5 bases each). The CDR3 sequence is 13 residues long. Per the germline V gene, CDR1 is MGHDK and CDR2 is SYGVNS. Trimming shortened V by 4 bases and J by 8 bases, and 14 bases separated the two germline ends. CDR3 residues: CASSVGTSATQYF. In DNA, the CDR3 is TGTGCCAGCAGTGTAGGGACCTCCGCAACCCAGTACTTC.

The V call is TRBV28, the J call TRBJ2-7; the match to TRBD1 covers 7 bases. The trim removed 6 bases at V and 6 bases at J, leaving 5 bases unmatched. Germline assignment: CDR1 MDHEN and CDR2 SYDVKM. This CDR3 comprises 12 residues. The CDR3 reads CASSPGQVEQYF. CDR3 DNA: TGTGCCAGCAGCCCAGGACAGGTCGAGCAGTACTTC. Full variable domain (missing parts from reference TRBV28 and TRBJ2-7): DVKVTQSSRYLVKRTGEKVFLECVQDMDHENMFWYRQDPGLGLRLIYFSYDVKMKEKGDIPEGYSVSREKKERFSLILESASTNQTSMYLCASSPGQVEQYFGPGTRLTVT.

The CDR3 reads CASSVKIMNTEAFF. In DNA, the CDR3 is TGTGCCAGCAGCGTTAAGATCATGAACACTGAAGCTTTCTTT. This chain links TRBV6-5 with TRBJ1-1; D unresolved. Per the germline V gene, CDR1 is MNHEY and CDR2 is SVGAGI. Trimming removed 6 bases from V and 0 bases from J, with 11 bases in between. This CDR3 is 14 amino acids long.

In DNA, the CDR3 is TGTGCCAGCAGCCAACCCAGGGGGCTAGGCGGGGAGCTGTTTTTT. Translating it yields CASSQPRGLGGELFF. V is TRBV5-4 and J is TRBJ2-2; TRBD1 aligns across 8 bases. With 4 bases clipped from V and 7 bases from J, the junction kept 9 bases outside the gene matches. CDR1 is SGHNT, CDR2 YYREEE, per germline (reference sequence). The length of the CDR3 is 15 residues.

The genes are TRBV19 and TRBJ1-5; the D is unclear. Germline lookup yields CDR1 LNHDA and CDR2 SQIVND (reference sequence). The CDR3 has 15 amino acids. The ends were cut back, 5 bases at V and 5 bases at J, with 16 bases in the middle. Here the CDR3 reads CASSDSQSNHQPQHF. The CDR3 DNA follows: TGTGCCAGTAGTGATAGTCAGAGCAACCATCAGCCCCAGCATTTT.

The chain employs TRBV10-3 and TRBJ1-5; D gene ambiguous. With 11 bases removed from V and 0 bases from J, the gap between germline ends came to 11 bases. Germline V gives CDR1 ENHRY, CDR2 SYGVKD. The CDR3 consists of 13 residues. In DNA, the CDR3 is TGTGCCGCCGCGGCAAATAGCAATCAGCCCCAGCATTTT. This translates into CAAAANSNQPQHF.

This clone was detected only once. The chain combines TRBV28 with TRBJ2-7; TRBD2 matches 11 bases. This CDR3 has 17 residues. CDR1 and CDR2 (germline): MDHEN, SYDVKM. The ends lost 5 bases at V and 0 bases at J; junction bases unmatched: 9. The DNA for the CDR3 is TGTGCCAGCAGTGTCGGGGGACTAGCGGTCAGCTCCTACGAGCAGTACTTC. It is translated as CASSVGGLAVSSYEQYF.